One sample yielded the 8 T cell receptor beta chains listed below, sequenced in a study of cytomegalovirus exposure and HLA in healthy donors. 60 Vbeta and 13 Jbeta primers were used in PCR. The data were produced by immunoSEQ multiplex PCR, yet TCRdb's version contains in-frame clones alone and is incomplete. In the table there are under 200,000 clones, around 84% of which are singletons. Sequenced input: PBMCs. These receptors came from a man aged 40-49 years in good health and CMV-seropositive.

In DNA form, the CDR3 reads TGTGCCAGCAATAGTAGACTAGTTTTGTACCAAGAGACCCAGTACTTC. It encodes CASNSRLVLYQETQYF. This chain uses TRBV28 with TRBJ2-5, with D maybe TRBD2 (6 bases). CDR1 and CDR2 from the germline V gene are MDHEN and SYDVKM. The CDR3 has 16 amino acids. The V gene lost 7 bases and the J gene lost 0 bases, with 18 bases spanning the gap.

This clone was picked up a small number of times. V and J are TRBV4-1 and TRBJ1-1, with D unresolved. The germline gives CDR1 MGHRA, CDR2 YSYEKL. Deletions cut 0 bases from V and 4 bases from J, with 9 bases between. The CDR3 has 14 residues. In DNA form, the CDR3 reads TGCGCCAGCAGCCAAGAGGAGGGTCCCACTGAAGCTTTCTTT. Its protein product is CASSQEEGPTEAFF.

V is TRBV6-5 and J is TRBJ2-3; D remains unclear. From germline, CDR1 is MNHEY and CDR2 SVGAGI. Trimming removed 4 bases from V and 5 bases from J, with 7 bases in between. There are 12 residues in the CDR3. The CDR3 nucleotides read TGTGCCAGCAGTTGGCCGGGAGATACGCAGTATTTT. Its protein product is CASSWPGDTQYF.

Only one count was recorded for this clone. The J gene is TRBJ1-3, the V gene TRBV6-1; D remains unclear. V shed 5 bases and J shed 1 base, with 9 bases lying between them. The CDR3 consists of 14 residues. Germline V lookup: CDR1 MNHNS, CDR2 SASEGT. In DNA, the CDR3 is TGTGCCAGCAGTAACCCCGGGTCTGGAAACACCATATATTTT. It yields the protein CASSNPGSGNTIYF.

This rearrangement joins TRBV6-4 to TRBJ2-3; TRBD1 is a possible D gene (7 bases). This CDR3 has 15 amino acids. V lost 5 bases and J 0 bases, leaving 12 bases between the germline ends. Germline lookup yields CDR1 MRHNA and CDR2 SNTAGT. The CDR3 spells CASSPGGFSTDTQYF. The CDR3 DNA follows: TGTGCCAGCAGTCCAGGGGGGTTTAGCACAGATACGCAGTATTTT.

In nucleotides, the CDR3 is TGTGCCAGCAGCCAGGGACAGGGGGGCAATCAGCCCCAGCATTTT. Protein sequence: CASSQGQGGNQPQHF. The chain couples TRBV6-6 to TRBJ1-5; TRBD1 matches at 11 bases. V was pared by 6 bases and J by 2 bases, with 3 bases of the junction left unmatched. The CDR3 loop spans 15 amino acids. Germline CDR1 is MNHNY and CDR2 is SVGAGI (reference sequence).

V and J are TRBV10-2 and TRBJ2-5, with D possibly TRBD1 on 6 matching bases. The CDR3 extends over 16 amino acids. The germline gives CDR1 WSHSY, CDR2 SAAADI. The V and J ends lost 0 bases and 2 bases respectively, with 13 bases between them. The CDR3, as DNA: TGCGCCAGCAGTGAGTCGGGGGCAGGGTGGCAAGAGACCCAGTACTTC. As protein: CASSESGAGWQETQYF.

The CDR3 is CASSQANEQFF. In DNA form, the CDR3 reads TGTGCCAGCAGCCAGGCAAATGAGCAGTTCTTC. The chain has TRBV7-8 and TRBJ2-1; no firm D call. The CDR3 has 11 residues. V lost 5 bases to trimming and J lost 7 bases, with 6 bases between them. Germline CDR1 reads SGHVS; CDR2 reads FQNEAQ. Together with reference TRBV7-8 and TRBJ2-1, the CDR3 gives the full variable domain: GAGVSQSPRYKVAKRGQDVALRCDPISGHVSLFWYQQALGQGPEFLTYFQNEAQLDKSGLPSDRFFAERPEGSVSTLKIQRTQQEDSAVYLCASSQANEQFFGPGTRLTVL.